This TCR beta chain originates from a study of cytomegalovirus exposure and HLA in healthy donors (dated by TCRdb to the late 2010s). In the study overall: According to a later analysis, one platform produced both the 110 or so validation repertoires and the roughly 640 repertoires of the first cohort. The study combined high-throughput TCR immunosequencing, statistical association of individual TCRs with disease status, and machine learning to predict cytomegalovirus infection status. The aim of the study was to test whether cataloging public T cell receptors could identify signatures of past pathogen exposure. Along with the approximately 650-subject first cohort, a separate validation cohort of around 110 different subjects was used.

This clone has a handful of counts. It lacks a known antigen. Qualities for individual bases were not recorded, and no much larger clone is one base off. Beyond this particular receptor, the publication reports: Of the cluster scores, about 94% were above 0 in a later analysis, which found that TCRs clustered in the first cohort also tended to co-occur in the 90 to 150 validation repertoires. In both the original and validation cohorts, the classifier was reported to diagnose cytomegalovirus status with high specificity and sensitivity. In vitro tests confirmed that a few of the cytomegalovirus-associated TCR beta chains recognize cytomegalovirus antigens. The study listed 150 to 200 TCR beta chains as associated with cytomegalovirus. The authors suggested that the approach could potentially be extended to other disease states and immunological phenotypes. All 120 or so repertoires were used to score co-occurrence in the validation cohort in a later analysis, because that analysis had no HLA typing for the cohort. Most TCR sequences were observed very rarely across donors, whereas some public TCRs were present in many individuals.

Library creation used the immunoSEQ multiplex PCR assay. The study's processing was this. A statistical classification framework was built for diagnosing cytomegalovirus status from the catalog of TCR beta chain sequences. The table was pulled from immuneACCESS by TCRdb, which kept in-frame rearrangements only. Such tables lose some clones; where checked, under half of the loss comes from unresolved V genes, and the rest has no known cause. V, J and clone size were drawn from that table, and D and trimming were deduced from the DNA. The table for this sample lists 130,000 to 150,000 clones; approximately 86% of them were counted only once. Together, the top ten hold around 8% of the sample. The donors were included in the validation cohort of some 110 subjects, a group kept apart from the roughly 670-subject first cohort. CDR1 MNHEY and CDR2 SVGAGI were looked up in the germline V gene. The CDR3 goes from the cysteine to the phenylalanine over 13 residues. Only the CDR3 portion is preserved as DNA: 39 bases, with reading frame beginning at the first base. V drops 6 bases and J drops 9 bases, leaving 12 bases in between.

The sequencing input was PBMCs. This receptor was identified in a woman aged 18-35 years in good health and CMV-seropositive. The rearrangement combines TRBV6-5 with TRBJ1-6, with TRBD1 tentatively as D gene (6 bases match). The CDR3 has the sequence CASRSSTGSPLHF. The DNA sequence follows: TGTGCCAGCAGGAGTTCGACAGGTTCACCCCTCCACTTT.